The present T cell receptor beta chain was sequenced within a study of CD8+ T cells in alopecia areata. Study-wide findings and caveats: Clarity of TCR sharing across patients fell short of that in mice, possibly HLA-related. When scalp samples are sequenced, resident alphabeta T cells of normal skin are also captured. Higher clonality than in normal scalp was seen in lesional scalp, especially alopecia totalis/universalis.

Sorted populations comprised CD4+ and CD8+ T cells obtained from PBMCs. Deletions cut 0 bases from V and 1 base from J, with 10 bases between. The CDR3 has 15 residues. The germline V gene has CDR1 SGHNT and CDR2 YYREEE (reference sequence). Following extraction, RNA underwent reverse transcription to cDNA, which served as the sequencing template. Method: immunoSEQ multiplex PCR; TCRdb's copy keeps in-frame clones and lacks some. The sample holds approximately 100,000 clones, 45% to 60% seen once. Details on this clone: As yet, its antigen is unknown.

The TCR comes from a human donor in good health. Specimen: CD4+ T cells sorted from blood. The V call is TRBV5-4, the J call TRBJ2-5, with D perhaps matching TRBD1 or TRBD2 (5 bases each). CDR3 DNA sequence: TGTGCCAGCAGCTTGGGTGTTGGGGGCCAAGAGACCCAGTACTTC. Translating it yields CASSLGVGGQETQYF.